The T cell receptor beta chain described here comes from a study of T cells in Graves' hyperthyroidism and ophthalmopathy. Amplification of TCR beta CDR3 regions was performed using RNA transcripts as template. The TCR CDR3 was amplified in a first-round RT-PCR using the HTBI primer set. Each CDR3 protein is one row after TCRdb ran MiXCR on the multiplex PCR reads. The data hold a few hundred thousand distinct CDR3 sequences, with about 18% observed a single time. CDR1 SGHDT and CDR2 YYEEEE come from the germline V gene. This CDR3 contains 16 residues. The V and J ends lost 4 bases and 5 bases, in that order; junction bases with no gene match: 14.

V and J are TRBV5-6 and TRBJ2-5; 7 nucleotides agree with TRBD1. This receptor was identified in a man between 18 and 35 years old with Graves' ophthalmopathy. Specimen: blood. CDR3 protein: CASSPGAGGPGETQYF. CDR3 in DNA: TGTGCCAGCAGCCCGGGTGCAGGGGGTCCAGGTGAGACCCAGTACTTC.